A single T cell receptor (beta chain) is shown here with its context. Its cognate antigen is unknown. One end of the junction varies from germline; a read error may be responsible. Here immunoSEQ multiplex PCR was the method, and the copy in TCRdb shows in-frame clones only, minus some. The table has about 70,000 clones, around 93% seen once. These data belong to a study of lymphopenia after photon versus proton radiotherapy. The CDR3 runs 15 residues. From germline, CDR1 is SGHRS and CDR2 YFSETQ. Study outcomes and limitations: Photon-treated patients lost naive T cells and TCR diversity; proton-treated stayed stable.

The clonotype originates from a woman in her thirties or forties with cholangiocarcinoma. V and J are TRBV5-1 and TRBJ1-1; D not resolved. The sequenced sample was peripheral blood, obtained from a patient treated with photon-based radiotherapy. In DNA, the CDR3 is TGTGCCAGCAGCTTTAGCGGCTTCTATAACACTGAAGCTTTCTTT. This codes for CASSFSGFYNTEAFF.